This TCR beta chain originates from a study of cytomegalovirus exposure and HLA in healthy donors. Primers included in the PCR were 60 Vbeta and 13 Jbeta primers. Profiling relied on immunoSEQ multiplex PCR, and the TCRdb table lists in-frame clones only, not all of them. The sample holds about 140,000 clones, 80% seen once. CDR1 and CDR2 from the germline V gene are SGHNT and YENEEA. V was clipped by 0 bases and J by 1 base; unmatched bases: 2. The CDR3 totals 16 residues. The rearrangement joins TRBV11-3 to TRBJ2-1, with 8 positions matching TRBD2. Input material: PBMCs. The sequence derives from a man aged 25 to 40 in good health. The CDR3 bases are TGTGCCAGCAGCTTAGAACTAGCGGTTTCCTACAATGAGCAGTTCTTC. It codes for CASSLELAVSYNEQFF.